This T cell receptor beta chain was profiled in a study of immune evolution from preneoplasia to lung adenocarcinoma. Turning to this clone: Its target is unknown.

Overall study results and limits: Normal lung had the highest top T cell clone frequencies. Clonality was highest in normal lung, lower in later-stage lesions apparently. Compared with EGFR-mutant or double wild-type lesions, KRAS-mutant nodules were more clonal.

Resections took place in Japan or China from about 2013 to 2018. Measured with immunoSEQ multiplex PCR; TCRdb has only the in-frame clones, and not every one. Seen here are about 5,900 clones, about four fifths observed once, and the top ten hold 7.5% to 8%. The CDR3 has 13 amino acids. Trimming shortened V by 8 bases and J by 4 bases, and 12 bases separated the two germline ends. Germline loops: CDR1 MGHRA, CDR2 YSYEKL. The source is a donor at least 70 years old with lung adenocarcinoma. Material for sequencing was FFPE lung adenocarcinoma in situ tissue. J is TRBJ2-1 and V is TRBV4-1, with D perhaps TRBD1 (5 bases). The CDR3 reads CASSSDKYNEQFF. In DNA form, the CDR3 reads TGCGCCAGCTCCTCGGACAAATACAATGAGCAGTTCTTC.